Listed below are T cell receptor beta chains from one sample, sequenced in a study of T-cell reconstitution after alpha-beta-depleted transplantation in children. TCRdb reprocessed the PCR reads with MiXCR, giving one entry per CDR3 protein. The sample comprises over 400,000 distinct CDR3 sequences, 43% of which are singletons, and under 35% rests with the top ten. Specimen: PBMCs, collected before TCRalphabeta/CD19-depleted stem cell transplant. Source of these receptors: a girl aged 2-10 years with aplastic anemia, due to receive a stem cell transplant. Both conserved end residues are part of each CDR3. D genes are given only for firm matches. The size entry is marked missing in some rows and otherwise reads once, few, many or a size class.

CASSLGLAGGPVSYEQYF	TGCGCCAGCAGCTTGGGACTAGCGGGAGGGCCCGTGTCCTACGAGCAGTACTTC	TRBJ2-7	TRBD2	TRBV5-1	NA
CASRADLNQPQHF	TGTGCCAGCAGAGCCGACCTTAATCAGCCCCAGCATTTT	TRBJ1-5	NA	TRBV6-1	NA
CSALTSGITYNEQFF	TGCAGTGCTCTGACTAGCGGGATTACCTACAATGAGCAGTTCTTC	TRBJ2-1	TRBD2	TRBV20-1	few
CSVRRGNNEKLFF	TGCAGCGTTAGGCGGGGAAATAATGAAAAACTGTTTTTT	TRBJ1-4	NA	TRBV29-1	NA
CASSPGRGRAYEQYF	TGTGCCAGCAGCCCGGGAAGAGGTAGGGCCTACGAGCAGTACTTC	TRBJ2-7	NA	TRBV7-9	many
CASSLPRISSGGYNEQFF	TGCGCCAGCAGCTTGCCCCGAATAAGTAGCGGGGGGTACAATGAGCAGTTCTTC	TRBJ2-1	TRBD2	TRBV5-1	NA
CASSATGEETQYF	TGTGCCAGCAGCGCAACAGGGGAAGAGACCCAGTACTTC	TRBJ2-5	TRBD1	TRBV28	NA
CASRHTGLHYNEQFF	TGTGCCAGCAGACACACGGGACTCCACTACAATGAGCAGTTCTTC	TRBJ2-1	NA	TRBV11-2	NA
CASSQGQGFGYTF	TGTGCCAGCAGCCAAGGACAGGGCTTCGGCTACACCTTC	TRBJ1-2	TRBD1	TRBV7-2	NA
CASSFRTSGLNEQFF	TGTGCCAGCAGTTTTAGGACTAGCGGCCTCAATGAGCAGTTCTTC	TRBJ2-1	TRBD2	TRBV12-3/TRBV12-4	many
CASQQGAPGTDTQYF	TGTGCCAGCCAACAGGGGGCCCCTGGAACAGATACGCAGTATTTT	TRBJ2-3	TRBD1	TRBV5-5	many
CASSLDNLLYGYTF	TGCGCCAGCAGCTTGGACAATCTTCTCTATGGCTACACCTTC	TRBJ1-2	NA	TRBV5-1	many
CASTGTQIYEQYF	TGTGCCAGCACGGGGACTCAGATTTACGAGCAGTACTTC	TRBJ2-7	NA	TRBV3-1	NA
CSVEAGLTYNEQFF	TGCAGCGTTGAGGCGGGGCTTACCTACAATGAGCAGTTCTTC	TRBJ2-1	NA	TRBV29-1	many
CATSRVSGSSETQYF	TGTGCCACCAGCAGAGTTAGCGGGAGTTCCGAGACCCAGTACTTC	TRBJ2-5	TRBD2	TRBV15	many
CASSGLAGVKNEQFF	TGTGCCAGCTCAGGACTAGCGGGAGTAAAGAATGAGCAGTTCTTC	TRBJ2-1	TRBD2	TRBV18	many
CSATRTGGNYGYTF	TGCAGTGCTACCCGGACAGGGGGAAACTATGGCTACACCTTC	TRBJ1-2	TRBD1	TRBV20-1	NA
CSARDLYLSTDTQYF	TGCAGTGCTAGAGATCTCTATCTGAGCACAGATACGCAGTATTTT	TRBJ2-3	NA	TRBV20-1	few
CASSVTGGDQTHEQFF	TGTGCCAGCAGCGTAACGGGGGGCGACCAAACCCACGAGCAGTTCTTC	TRBJ2-1	NA	TRBV9	NA
CSAMFSERQYF	TGCAGTGCTATGTTCTCGGAGAGGCAGTACTTC	TRBJ2-7	NA	TRBV20-1	many
CASSRTRAGGEQFF	TGTGCCAGCAGCCGAACCCGAGCGGGGGGGGAGCAGTTCTTC	TRBJ2-1	TRBD2	TRBV7-2	few
CASSTTPEPNEQFF	TGCGCCAGCAGCACGACACCGGAGCCGAATGAGCAGTTCTTC	TRBJ2-1	NA	TRBV4-1	NA
CSAPRPGQSNDEQFF	TGCAGTGCTCCCCGACCGGGACAGAGCAATGACGAGCAGTTCTTC	TRBJ2-1	TRBD1	TRBV20-1	NA
CASSEAGRAYNEQFF	TGTGCCAGCAGTGAAGCCGGGAGGGCCTACAATGAGCAGTTCTTC	TRBJ2-1	TRBD2	TRBV6-1	many
CASSSPGTSWFVPYF	TGTGCCAGCAGTTCCCCCGGGACCTCTTGGTTCGTTCCGTACTTC	TRBJ2-4	NA	TRBV28	NA
CASSAGRAYNEQFF	TGTGCCAGCAGTGCGGGAAGGGCCTACAATGAGCAGTTCTTC	TRBJ2-1	NA	TRBV6-1	many
CSARGPSGRAKTDTQYF	TGCAGTGCTAGAGGCCCTAGCGGGAGGGCAAAAACAGATACGCAGTATTTT	TRBJ2-3	TRBD2	TRBV20-1	few
CASSPGTSGRYEQYF	TGTGCCAGCAGCCCAGGGACTAGCGGCCGTTACGAGCAGTACTTC	TRBJ2-7	TRBD2	TRBV7-2	many
CASSVGGGSISYNEQFF	TGTGCCAGCAGCGTAGGGGGCGGGAGCATCTCCTACAATGAGCAGTTCTTC	TRBJ2-1	TRBD2	TRBV9	many